These 8 T cell receptor beta chains were sequenced from one sample in a study of blood T cell repertoires in COVID-19. Profiling relied on immunoSEQ multiplex PCR, and the TCRdb table lists in-frame clones only, not all of them. The repertoire has roughly 100,000 clones, around 81% of them found once; the top ten carry roughly 9.4%. The source material was peripheral blood. The receptors were gathered from a woman in her sixties or seventies with acute or convalescent COVID-19.

The chain links TRBV12-3 or TRBV12-4 to TRBJ1-6; D ambiguous. The CDR3 covers 13 residues. Trimming removed 3 bases from V and 6 bases from J, with 6 bases in between. The CDR3 reads CASSLEVNSPLHF. DNA for the CDR3: TGTGCCAGCAGTTTGGAGGTTAATTCACCCCTCCACTTT.

This CDR3 reads CASSPGLFYQPQHF. CDR3 nucleotide sequence: TGTGCCAGCTCACCGGGACTTTTCTATCAGCCCCAGCATTTT. The V gene is TRBV18, the J gene TRBJ1-5; TRBD1 might be the D (5 bases). Germline assignment: CDR1 KGHSH and CDR2 LQKENI. This CDR3 contains 14 residues. V lost 3 bases and J lost 5, with 11 bases in between.

V gene TRBV7-2 combines with J gene TRBJ1-1; D remains ambiguous. Germline loops: CDR1 SGHTA, CDR2 FQGNSA. Trimming shortened V by 5 bases and J by 1 base, and 14 bases separated the two germline ends. This CDR3 is 15 amino acids long. The chain's CDR3 is CASSVRVSSNTEAFF. CDR3 in DNA: TGTGCCAGCAGCGTCCGGGTCTCGTCGAACACTGAAGCTTTCTTT.

This clone has just one count. The genes are TRBV27 and TRBJ2-1; TRBD2 matches 7 bases. Looked up from germline, CDR1 is MNHEY and CDR2 is SMNVEV (reference sequence). V shed 0 bases and J 10 bases; nucleotides not matched to a gene: 15. This CDR3 has 17 residues. This chain's CDR3 is CASSLSSDERDLREQFF. The CDR3 region has the DNA TGTGCCAGCAGTTTATCGTCCGATGAGCGGGATCTCAGGGAGCAGTTCTTC.

The gene calls are TRBV6-5 and TRBJ2-1; TRBD1 might be the D (5 bases). V lost 5 bases to trimming and J lost 4 bases, with 15 bases between them. CDR1 and CDR2 from the germline V gene are MNHEY and SVGAGI. The CDR3 is made up of 15 amino acids. This chain's CDR3 is CASSPTGPIYNEQFF. In DNA, the CDR3 is TGTGCCAGCAGTCCAACAGGTCCGATTTACAATGAGCAGTTCTTC.

This chain links TRBV5-4 with TRBJ2-7, with 7 nucleotides matching TRBD2. The V segment lost 6 bases and the J segment 0 bases; nucleotides outside the gene matches: 6. Germline V CDR1 and CDR2: SGHNT, YYREEE (reference sequence). There are 14 residues in the CDR3. The CDR3 sequence: CASNSGGSSYEQYF. CDR3 nucleotides: TGTGCCAGCAACTCCGGGGGGAGCTCCTACGAGCAGTACTTC.

This clone came up many times. The CDR3 loop is CASSEMPPVYGYTF. The CDR3 bases are TGTGCCAGCAGTGAAATGCCCCCGGTCTATGGCTACACCTTC. This chain links TRBV6-1 with TRBJ1-2; no reliable D call. Germline V gene data show CDR1 as MNHNS and CDR2 as SASEGT. CDR3 size: 14 residues. With 2 bases removed from V and 4 bases from J, the gap between germline ends came to 11 bases.

The V gene is TRBV2, the J gene TRBJ2-1; 10 positions match TRBD2. Germline V gene sequence: CDR1 SNHLY, CDR2 FYNNEI. CDR3 length: 15 residues. V lost 5 bases to trimming and J lost 6 bases; unmatched junction nucleotides: 7. The CDR3 reads CASSPLAGEVNEQFF. CDR3 bases: TGTGCCAGCAGTCCCCTAGCGGGGGAAGTCAATGAGCAGTTCTTC.